The clone carrying this TCR beta chain was recorded a few times. Germline lookup yields CDR1 MNHEY and CDR2 SMNVEV (reference sequence). Trimming cost V 5 bases and J 7 bases, with 8 bases left between them. This CDR3 has 11 residues. The data were taken from a study of OX40 agonist ivuxolimab in advanced cancers. The repertoire was sequenced with immunoSEQ multiplex PCR; TCRdb's copy has only in-frame clones and lacks some. The sample holds about 58,000 clones; approximately 80% are singletons and the top ten take 1.9%. The genes are TRBV27 and TRBJ2-5; perhaps TRBD1 as D (5 bases). This TCR derives from an adult with an advanced solid tumor such as melanoma, head and neck, liver or kidney cancer. Material: CD4+ or CD8+ T cells sorted from blood, obtained in a trial of the OX40 agonist ivuxolimab. CDR3 region: CASSGQGTQYF. CDR3 in DNA: TGTGCCAGCAGTGGCCAGGGGACCCAGTACTTC.